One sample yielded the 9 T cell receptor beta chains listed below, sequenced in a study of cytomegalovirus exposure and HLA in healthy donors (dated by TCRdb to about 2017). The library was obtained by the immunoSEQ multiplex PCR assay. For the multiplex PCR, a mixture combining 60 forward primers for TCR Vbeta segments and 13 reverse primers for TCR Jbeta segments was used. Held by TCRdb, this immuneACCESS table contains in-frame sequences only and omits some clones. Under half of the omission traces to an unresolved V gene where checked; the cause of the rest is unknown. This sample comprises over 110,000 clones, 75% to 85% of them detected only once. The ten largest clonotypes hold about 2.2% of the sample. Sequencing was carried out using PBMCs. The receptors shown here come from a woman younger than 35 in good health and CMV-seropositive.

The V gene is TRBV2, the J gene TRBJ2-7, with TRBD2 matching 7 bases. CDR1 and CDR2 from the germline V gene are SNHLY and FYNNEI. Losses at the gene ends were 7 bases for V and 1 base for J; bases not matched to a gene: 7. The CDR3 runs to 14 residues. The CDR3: CASTSGGLSYEQYF. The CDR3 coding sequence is TGTGCCAGCACGTCGGGGGGACTGTCCTACGAGCAGTACTTC.

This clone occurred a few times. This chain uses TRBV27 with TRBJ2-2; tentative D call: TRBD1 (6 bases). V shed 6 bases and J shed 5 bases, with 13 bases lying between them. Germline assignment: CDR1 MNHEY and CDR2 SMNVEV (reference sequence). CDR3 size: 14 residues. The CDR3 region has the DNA TGTGCCAGCAGCCCAGGGGTACGGACCGGGGAGCTGTTTTTT. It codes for CASSPGVRTGELFF.

Written as DNA, the CDR3 is TGCGCCAGCAGCCAAGCCCCAGGGTCCTACGAGCAGTACTTC. Translating gives CASSQAPGSYEQYF. The chain joins TRBV4-1 to TRBJ2-7, with D perhaps TRBD1 (5 bases). CDR3 length: 14 amino acids. The V and J ends lost 1 base and 1 base respectively, with 8 bases between them. In germline, CDR1 is MGHRA, CDR2 YSYEKL.

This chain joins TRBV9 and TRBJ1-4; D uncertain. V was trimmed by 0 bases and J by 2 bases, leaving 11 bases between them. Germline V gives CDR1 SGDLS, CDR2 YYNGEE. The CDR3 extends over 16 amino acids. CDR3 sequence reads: CASSVDPGTTNEKLFF. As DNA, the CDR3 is TGTGCCAGCAGCGTAGACCCGGGAACCACTAATGAAAAACTGTTTTTT.

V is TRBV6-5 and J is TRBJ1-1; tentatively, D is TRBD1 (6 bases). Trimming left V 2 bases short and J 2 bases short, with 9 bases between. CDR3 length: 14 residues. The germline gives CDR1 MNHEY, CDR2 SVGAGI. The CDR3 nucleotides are TGTGCCAGCAGTTACCAGGGGTTAAACACTGAAGCTTTCTTT. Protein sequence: CASSYQGLNTEAFF.

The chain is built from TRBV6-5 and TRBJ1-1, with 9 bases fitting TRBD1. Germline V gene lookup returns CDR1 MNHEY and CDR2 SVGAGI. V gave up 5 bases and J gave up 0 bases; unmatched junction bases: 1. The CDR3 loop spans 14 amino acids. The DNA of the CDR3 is TGTGCCAGCAGTAGACAGGGGGTGAACACTGAAGCTTTCTTT. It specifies CASSRQGVNTEAFF.

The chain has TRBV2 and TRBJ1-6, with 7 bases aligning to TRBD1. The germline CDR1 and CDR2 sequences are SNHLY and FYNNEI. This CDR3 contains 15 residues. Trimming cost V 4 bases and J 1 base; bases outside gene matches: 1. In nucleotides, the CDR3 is TGTGCCAGCAGTGTGACAGGGTCCTATAATTCACCCCTCCACTTT. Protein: CASSVTGSYNSPLHF.

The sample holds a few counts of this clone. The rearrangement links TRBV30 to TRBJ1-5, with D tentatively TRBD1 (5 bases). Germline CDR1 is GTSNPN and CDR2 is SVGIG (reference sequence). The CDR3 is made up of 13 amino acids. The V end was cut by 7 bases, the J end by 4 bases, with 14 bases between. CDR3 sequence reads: CASATGFNQPQHF. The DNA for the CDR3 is TGTGCCTCCGCAACAGGCTTTAATCAGCCCCAGCATTTT.

CDR3 DNA sequence: TGTGCCAGTAGGGGACAGGGTTCAGATACGCAGTATTTT. It specifies CASRGQGSDTQYF. The rearrangement joins TRBV11-3 to TRBJ2-3; 9 bases are shared with TRBD1. The J segment lost 4 bases and the V segment lost 9 bases, leaving 5 bases of the junction unmatched. The CDR3 length is 13 residues. Germline-derived CDR1 and CDR2 are SGHNT and YENEEA.